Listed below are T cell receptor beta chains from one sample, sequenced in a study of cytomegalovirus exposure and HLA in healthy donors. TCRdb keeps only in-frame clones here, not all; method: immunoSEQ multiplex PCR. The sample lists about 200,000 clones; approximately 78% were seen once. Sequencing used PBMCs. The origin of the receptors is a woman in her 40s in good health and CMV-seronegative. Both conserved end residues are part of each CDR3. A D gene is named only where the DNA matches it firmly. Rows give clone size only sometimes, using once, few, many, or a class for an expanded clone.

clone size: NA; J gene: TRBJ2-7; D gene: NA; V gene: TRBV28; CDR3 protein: CASSPTAGYEQYF; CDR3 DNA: TGTGCCAGCAGCCCCACCGCAGGCTACGAGCAGTACTTC
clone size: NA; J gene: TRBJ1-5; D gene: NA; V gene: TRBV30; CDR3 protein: CAWKTGLQPQHF; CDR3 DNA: TGTGCCTGGAAGACAGGCCTTCAGCCCCAGCATTTT
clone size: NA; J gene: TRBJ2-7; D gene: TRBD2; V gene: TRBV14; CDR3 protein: CASSQLSREGGYEQYF; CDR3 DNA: TGTGCCAGCAGCCAACTCTCGCGGGAGGGGGGCTACGAGCAGTACTTC
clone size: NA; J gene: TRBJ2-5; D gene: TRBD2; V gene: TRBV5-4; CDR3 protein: CASSYGLAGGGETQYF; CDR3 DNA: TGTGCCAGCAGCTACGGACTAGCGGGAGGAGGAGAGACCCAGTACTTC
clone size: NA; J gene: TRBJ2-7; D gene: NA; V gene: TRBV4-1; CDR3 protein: CASSQLENRVPANDEQYF; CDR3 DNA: TGCGCCAGCAGCCAACTAGAGAACAGGGTGCCTGCTAACGACGAGCAGTACTTC
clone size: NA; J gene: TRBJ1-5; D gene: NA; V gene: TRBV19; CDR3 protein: CASSITVNQPQHF; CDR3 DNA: TGTGCCAGTAGTATAACGGTCAATCAGCCCCAGCATTTT
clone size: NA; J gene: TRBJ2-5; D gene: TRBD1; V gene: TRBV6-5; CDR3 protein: CASSYKGQGALETQYF; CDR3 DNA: TGTGCCAGCAGTTATAAGGGGCAGGGGGCTTTGGAGACCCAGTACTTC
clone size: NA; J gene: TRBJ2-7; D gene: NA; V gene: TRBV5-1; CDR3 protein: CASSLGGVAPTYEQYF; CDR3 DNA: TGCGCCAGCAGCTTGGGGGGGGTAGCGCCAACCTACGAGCAGTACTTC
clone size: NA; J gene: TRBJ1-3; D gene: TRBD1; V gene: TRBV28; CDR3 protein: CASRGTGDTIYF; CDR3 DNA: TGTGCCAGCAGGGGAACAGGGGACACCATATATTTT
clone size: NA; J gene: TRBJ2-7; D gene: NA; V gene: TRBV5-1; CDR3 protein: CASSLVADYEQYF; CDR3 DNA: TGCGCCAGCAGCTTGGTAGCGGACTACGAGCAGTACTTC
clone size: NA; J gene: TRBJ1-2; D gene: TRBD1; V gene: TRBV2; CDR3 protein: CASRGGTGDLIGGYTF; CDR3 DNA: TGTGCCAGCAGGGGCGGGACAGGGGACCTTATAGGTGGCTACACCTTC
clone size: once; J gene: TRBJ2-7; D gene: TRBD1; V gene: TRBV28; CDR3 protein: CASSLLGQTGTYEQYF; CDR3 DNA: TGTGCCAGCAGTTTATTGGGGCAGACAGGGACCTACGAGCAGTACTTC
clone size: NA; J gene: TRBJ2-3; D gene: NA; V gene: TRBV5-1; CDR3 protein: CASSFGNADTQYF; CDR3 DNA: TGCGCCAGCAGCTTCGGGAACGCAGATACGCAGTATTTT
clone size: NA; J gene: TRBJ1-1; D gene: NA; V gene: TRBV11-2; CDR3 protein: CASSLDLQRAEAFF; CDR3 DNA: TGTGCCAGCAGCTTAGATCTCCAGCGGGCTGAAGCTTTCTTT
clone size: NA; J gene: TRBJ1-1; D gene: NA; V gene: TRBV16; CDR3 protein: CASSQQYTEAFF; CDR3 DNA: TGTGCCAGCAGCCAACAATACACTGAAGCTTTCTTT
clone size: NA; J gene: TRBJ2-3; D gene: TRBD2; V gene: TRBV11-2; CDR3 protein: CASSLGGGGGRAFTDTQYF; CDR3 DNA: TGTGCCAGCAGCTTAGGCGGTGGTGGCGGGAGGGCCTTCACAGATACGCAGTATTTT
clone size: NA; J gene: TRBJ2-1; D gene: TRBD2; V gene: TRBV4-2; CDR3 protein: CASGTLGLAGGSSYNEQFF; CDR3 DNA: TGTGCCAGCGGTACCCTTGGACTAGCGGGAGGGAGCTCCTACAATGAGCAGTTCTTC
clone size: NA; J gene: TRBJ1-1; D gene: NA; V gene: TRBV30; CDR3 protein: CAWISRGKITEAFF; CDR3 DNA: TGTGCCTGGATTTCTAGGGGTAAAATCACTGAAGCTTTCTTT
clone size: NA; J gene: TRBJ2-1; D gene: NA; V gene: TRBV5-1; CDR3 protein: CASSAQGHEQFF; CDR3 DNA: TGCGCCAGCAGCGCGCAGGGCCATGAGCAGTTCTTC
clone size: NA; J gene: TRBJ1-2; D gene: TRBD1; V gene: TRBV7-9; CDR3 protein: CASSLAPTGGRYGYTF; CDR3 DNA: TGTGCCAGCAGCTTAGCACCGACAGGGGGCAGGTATGGCTACACCTTC
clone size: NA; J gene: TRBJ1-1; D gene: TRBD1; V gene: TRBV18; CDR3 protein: CASSPGRGPQMNTEAFF; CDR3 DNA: TGTGCCAGCTCACCCGGCAGGGGGCCACAAATGAACACTGAAGCTTTCTTT
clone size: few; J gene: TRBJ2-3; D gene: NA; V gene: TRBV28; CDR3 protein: CASSFVGEATDTQYF; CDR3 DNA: TGTGCCAGCAGTTTCGTGGGGGAGGCCACAGATACGCAGTATTTT
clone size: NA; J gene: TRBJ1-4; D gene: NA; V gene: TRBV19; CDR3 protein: CASSPGKWNEKLFF; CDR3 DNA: TGTGCCAGTAGTCCAGGGAAATGGAATGAAAAACTGTTTTTT
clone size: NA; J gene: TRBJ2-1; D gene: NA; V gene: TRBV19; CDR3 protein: CASSMTSSSYNEQFF; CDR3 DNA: TGTGCCAGTAGTATGACTAGTAGCTCCTACAATGAGCAGTTCTTC
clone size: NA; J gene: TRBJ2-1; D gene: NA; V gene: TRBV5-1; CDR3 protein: CASSLDWRDGGNEQFF; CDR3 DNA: TGCGCCAGCAGCTTGGACTGGCGGGATGGGGGCAATGAGCAGTTCTTC
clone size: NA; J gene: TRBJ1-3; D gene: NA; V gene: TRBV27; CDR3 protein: CASSLRGAGNTIYF; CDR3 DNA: TGTGCCAGCAGTTTACGGGGAGCTGGAAACACCATATATTTT
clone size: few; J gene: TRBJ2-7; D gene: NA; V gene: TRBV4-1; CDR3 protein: CASSQDFNRPYYEQYF; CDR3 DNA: TGCGCCAGCAGCCAAGATTTCAACAGGCCCTACTACGAGCAGTACTTC
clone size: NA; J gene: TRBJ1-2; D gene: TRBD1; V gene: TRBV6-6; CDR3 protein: CASRAGGYGYTF; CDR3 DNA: TGTGCCAGCAGGGCAGGGGGCTATGGCTACACCTTC
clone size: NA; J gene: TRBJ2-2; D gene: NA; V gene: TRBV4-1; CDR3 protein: CASSQNRDFATGELFF; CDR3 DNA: TGCGCCAGCAGCCAGAACCGGGACTTCGCTACCGGGGAGCTGTTTTTT
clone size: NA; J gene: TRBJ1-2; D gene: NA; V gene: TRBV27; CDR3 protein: CASSLSGGVGKVNGYTF; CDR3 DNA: TGTGCCAGCAGTTTATCAGGGGGGGTCGGGAAAGTGAATGGCTACACCTTC
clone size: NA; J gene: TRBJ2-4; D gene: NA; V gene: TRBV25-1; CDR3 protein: CASSETQRGIQYF; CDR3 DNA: TGTGCCAGCAGTGAAACACAGAGGGGGATTCAGTACTTC
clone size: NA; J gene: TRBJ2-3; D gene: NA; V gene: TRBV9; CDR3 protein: CASSVDARPGTDTQYF; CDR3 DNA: TGTGCCAGCAGCGTAGATGCGCGCCCAGGGACAGATACGCAGTATTTT
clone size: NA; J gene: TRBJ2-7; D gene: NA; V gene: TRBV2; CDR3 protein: CASSDPGSSYEQYF; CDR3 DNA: TGTGCCAGCAGTGATCCCGGGAGCTCCTACGAGCAGTACTTC
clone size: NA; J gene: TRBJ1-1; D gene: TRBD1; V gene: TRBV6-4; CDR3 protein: CASSDGDSTEAFF; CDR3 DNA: TGTGCCAGCAGTGACGGGGACAGCACTGAAGCTTTCTTT
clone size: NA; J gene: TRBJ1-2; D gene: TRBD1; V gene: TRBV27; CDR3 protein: CASSFTGGQGYGYTF; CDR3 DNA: TGTGCCAGCAGTTTCACAGGGGGGCAAGGGTATGGCTACACCTTC
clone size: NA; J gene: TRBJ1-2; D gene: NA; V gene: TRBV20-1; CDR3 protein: CSAYYRDGYTF; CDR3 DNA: TGCAGTGCTTACTACAGGGATGGCTACACCTTC
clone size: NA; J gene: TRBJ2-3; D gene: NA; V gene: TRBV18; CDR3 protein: CASSPLRDTQYF; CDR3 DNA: TGTGCCAGCTCACCACTCCGGGATACGCAGTATTTT
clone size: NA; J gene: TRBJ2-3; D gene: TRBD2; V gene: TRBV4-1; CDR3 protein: CASSQDLLSGREMGDTQYF; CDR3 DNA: TGCGCCAGCAGCCAAGATCTACTTTCTGGGCGGGAGATGGGAGATACGCAGTATTTT
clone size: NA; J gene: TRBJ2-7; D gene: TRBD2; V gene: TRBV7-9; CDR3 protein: CASSARLAGGSYEQYF; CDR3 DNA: TGTGCCAGCAGCGCCAGACTAGCGGGAGGGTCCTACGAGCAGTACTTC
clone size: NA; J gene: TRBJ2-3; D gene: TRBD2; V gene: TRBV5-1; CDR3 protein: CASSYGRPTDTQYF; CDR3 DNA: TGCGCCAGCAGCTACGGGAGGCCCACAGATACGCAGTATTTT
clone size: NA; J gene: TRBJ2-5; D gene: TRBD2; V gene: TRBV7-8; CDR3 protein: CASSHWRGGQETQYF; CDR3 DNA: TGTGCCAGCAGCCATTGGCGGGGGGGCCAAGAGACCCAGTACTTC
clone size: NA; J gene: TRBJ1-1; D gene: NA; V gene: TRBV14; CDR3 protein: CASSHLTVMNTEAFF; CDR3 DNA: TGTGCCAGCAGCCACTTGACAGTCATGAACACTGAAGCTTTCTTT